A single sample gave rise to the 14 T cell receptor beta chains below, sequenced in a study of cytomegalovirus exposure and HLA in healthy donors (dated by TCRdb to the late 2010s). Library preparation employed the immunoSEQ multiplex PCR assay. The clones in this table, taken by TCRdb from immuneACCESS, are in-frame only. Not every clone is retained; where verified, under half of the shortfall comes from an unresolved V gene, and the cause of the rest is unknown. This sample gives 150,000 to 250,000 clones in total; 80% to 85% of them show up just once. The ten largest clonotypes hold 1% to 1.5% of the sample. The sample was PBMCs. All receptors derive from a woman in her thirties in good health and CMV-seronegative.

This clone appeared once. V gene TRBV5-4 combines with J gene TRBJ2-1; 8 bases match TRBD2. Germline loops: CDR1 SGHNT, CDR2 YYREEE (reference sequence). The V and J ends lost 3 bases and 4 bases, in that order; junction bases with no gene match: 6. The CDR3 spans 15 residues. This chain's CDR3 is CASSSAGLAYNEQFF. The CDR3 DNA follows: TGTGCCAGCAGCTCCGCTGGACTAGCTTACAATGAGCAGTTCTTC. Supplemented by reference TRBV5-4 and TRBJ2-1, the full variable domain reads ETGVTQSPTHLIKTRGQQVTLRCSSQSGHNTVSWYQQALGQGPQFIFQYYREEENGRGNFPPRFSGLQFPNYSSELNVNALELDDSALYLCASSSAGLAYNEQFFGPGTRLTVL.

This chain connects TRBV4-2 to TRBJ2-1; 8 nucleotides match TRBD1. CDR1 is LGHNA and CDR2 is YNFKEQ in the germline V gene. Trimming at V came to 1 base and at J to 13 bases, leaving 9 bases not matched to a gene. The CDR3 is 14 amino acids. CDR3 DNA: TGTGCCAGCAGCCAAGGTGACGACAGGGGAGGTCAGTTCTTC. It is translated as CASSQGDDRGGQFF.

The chain is built from TRBV6-1 and TRBJ1-1; D remains unclear. Germline assignment: CDR1 MNHNS and CDR2 SASEGT. The V end lost 3 bases, the J end lost 2 bases, and 7 bases lay between the germline ends. The CDR3 is 13 amino acids. The CDR3, as DNA: TGTGCCAGCAGTGAGTACGGTAACACTGAAGCTTTCTTT. Translated: CASSEYGNTEAFF.

The rearrangement joins TRBV27 to TRBJ1-1; 9 nucleotides agree with TRBD1. Germline V lookup: CDR1 MNHEY, CDR2 SMNVEV (reference sequence). The CDR3 spans 14 residues. Trimming cost V 3 bases and J 10 bases; bases outside gene matches: 9. CDR3 sequence (DNA): TGTGCCAGCAGTTTTGGAGAGACAGGGGGGCGAGCTTTCTTT. This gives the protein CASSFGETGGRAFF.

V gene TRBV19 combines with J gene TRBJ1-2, with D uncertain. The germline V gene has CDR1 LNHDA and CDR2 SQIVND (reference sequence). This CDR3 comprises 13 residues. V shed 5 bases and J shed 4 bases, with 11 bases lying between them. CDR3: CASSAPRGYGYTF. DNA for the CDR3: TGTGCCAGTAGTGCCCCGAGAGGCTATGGCTACACCTTC. The entire variable domain, with the rest obtained from reference TRBV19 and TRBJ1-2, is as follows: DGGITQSPKYLFRKEGQNVTLSCEQNLNHDAMYWYRQDPGQGLRLIYYSQIVNDFQKGDIAEGYSVSREKKESFPLTVTSAQKNPTAFYLCASSAPRGYGYTFGSGTRLTVV.

The V and J genes are TRBV5-4 and TRBJ1-2; TRBD1 matches 12 bases. The J segment lost 7 bases and the V segment lost 0 bases, leaving 4 bases of the junction unmatched. This CDR3 has 15 residues. Per the germline V gene, CDR1 is SGHNT and CDR2 is YYREEE (reference sequence). CDR3 sequence: CASSLEGTGGSGYTF. CDR3 DNA: TGTGCCAGCAGCTTGGAAGGGACAGGGGGCTCTGGCTACACCTTC. The complete variable domain, with remaining parts taken from reference TRBV5-4 and TRBJ1-2, reads ETGVTQSPTHLIKTRGQQVTLRCSSQSGHNTVSWYQQALGQGPQFIFQYYREEENGRGNFPPRFSGLQFPNYSSELNVNALELDDSALYLCASSLEGTGGSGYTFGSGTRLTVV.

The rearrangement links TRBV28 to TRBJ1-2; TRBD1 matches at 8 bases. This CDR3 spans 17 amino acids. The germline V gene encodes CDR1 MDHEN and CDR2 SYDVKM. J was trimmed by 0 bases and V by 7 bases; bases with no gene match: 13. The CDR3 DNA sequence: TGTGCCAGCACCGATCCCAGGGGGCGAAATCCTAACTATGGCTACACCTTC. This codes for CASTDPRGRNPNYGYTF.

The rearrangement links TRBV6-1 to TRBJ2-5, with a tentative D call TRBD2 (5 bases). CDR3 length: 14 residues. Germline values: CDR1 MNHNS, CDR2 SASEGT. V lost 5 bases, J lost 5 bases, and 15 bases lay in between. This CDR3 is CASSLISVTETQYF. The CDR3 nucleotides are TGTGCCAGCAGTCTGATTAGCGTAACGGAGACCCAGTACTTC.

The chain recombines TRBV30 with TRBJ1-3, with unresolved D. This CDR3 contains 12 residues. Trimming took 4 bases from V and 6 from J, leaving 10 bases between them. Looked up from germline, CDR1 is GTSNPN and CDR2 is SVGIG (reference sequence). The CDR3 DNA reads TGTGCCTGGATGGAGGTCCCAAACACCATATATTTT. It encodes CAWMEVPNTIYF.

V and J are TRBV4-1 and TRBJ1-2; 9 nucleotides match TRBD1. V was pared by 3 bases and J by 3 bases, with 5 bases of the junction left unmatched. This CDR3 has 15 residues. Germline assignment: CDR1 MGHRA and CDR2 YSYEKL. CDR3 DNA sequence: TGCGCCAGCAGCCACCACAGGGGGCGAGACTATGGCTACACCTTC. Translating gives CASSHHRGRDYGYTF.

J is TRBJ1-3 and V is TRBV28; 7 bases map to TRBD1. CDR1 is MDHEN, CDR2 SYDVKM, per germline. This CDR3 contains 13 residues. V lost 7 bases, J lost 2 bases, and 2 bases stayed unmatched. The CDR3 DNA reads TGTGCCAGCAAAGGGGGCGCTGGAAACACCATATATTTT. The encoded protein is CASKGGAGNTIYF.

Worth noting for this clone: Other DNA sequences within the sample encode an identical CDR3. This chain connects TRBV19 to TRBJ1-2; a possible D gene is TRBD1 (5 bases). Germline V CDR1 and CDR2: LNHDA, SQIVND (reference sequence). V lost 1 base to trimming and J lost 6 bases, with 9 bases between them. CDR3 size: 13 residues. Here the CDR3 reads CASSIGQGNGYTF. For the CDR3, the DNA is TGTGCCAGTAGTATAGGGCAGGGAAATGGCTACACCTTC.

This sequence joins TRBV20-1 and TRBJ1-1; D is uncertain. CDR1 and CDR2 (germline): DFQATT, SNEGSKA (reference sequence). V was shortened by 3 bases and J by 7 bases, with 9 bases between the two germline ends. The length of the CDR3 is 11 residues. The CDR3 spells CSASGGIEAFF. The CDR3 DNA reads as TGCAGTGCTAGCGGAGGTATTGAAGCTTTCTTT.

J is TRBJ1-5 and V is TRBV28; D is perhaps TRBD1 (5 bases). The CDR3 totals 12 residues. Trimming pared 7 bases from V and 6 bases from J, leaving 10 bases between. Per germline, CDR1 MDHEN and CDR2 SYDVKM. CDR3 sequence reads: CASISGRQPQHF. CDR3 nucleotides: TGTGCCAGCATCTCAGGGCGTCAGCCCCAGCATTTT.